This is a list of T cell receptor beta chains from one sample in a study of cytomegalovirus exposure and HLA in healthy donors. Sequencing was performed with immunoSEQ multiplex PCR; in TCRdb, only in-frame clones are kept and a portion is missing. The sample holds 130,000 to 150,000 clones, 87% seen once. Source material: PBMCs. These receptors were collected from a man between 18 and 35 years old in good health and CMV-seropositive. Each CDR3 is given with its conserved first and last residue. D genes are given only for firm matches. Some rows have no size entry. The others give once, few or many, or a class for an expanded clone.

d_call,clone_size,j_call,v_call,cdr3_aa,cdr3_nt
NA,NA,TRBJ1-1,TRBV6-6,CASSQTGNTEAFF,TGTGCCAGCAGCCAGACGGGGAACACTGAAGCTTTCTTT
NA,NA,TRBJ1-1,TRBV5-1,CASSSQGTEAFF,TGCGCCAGCAGCTCCCAGGGGACTGAAGCTTTCTTT
NA,NA,TRBJ2-1,TRBV2,CGKLGPSYNEQFF,TGTGGGAAACTAGGTCCCTCCTACAATGAGCAGTTCTTC
NA,NA,TRBJ2-3,TRBV11-3,CASSLRGGNTDTQYF,TGTGCCAGCAGCTTACGAGGCGGGAACACAGATACGCAGTATTTT
TRBD1,NA,TRBJ2-6,TRBV19,CASSFSGTAVSGANVLTF,TGTGCCAGTAGTTTTTCCGGGACAGCTGTCTCTGGGGCCAACGTCCTGACTTTC
NA,NA,TRBJ1-5,TRBV6-5,CASSPRGIGNQPQHF,TGTGCCAGCAGTCCCCGGGGGATTGGCAATCAGCCCCAGCATTTT
NA,NA,TRBJ2-7,TRBV9,CASSGGTLGYEQYF,TGTGCCAGCAGCGGCGGGACTTTGGGCTACGAGCAGTACTTC
NA,NA,TRBJ1-2,TRBV28,CASSQLRGSGYTF,TGTGCCAGCAGTCAACTCAGGGGAAGTGGCTACACCTTC
NA,NA,TRBJ1-5,TRBV13,CASSLGQNNQPQHF,TGTGCCAGCAGCTTGGGGCAGAATAATCAGCCCCAGCATTTT
NA,few,TRBJ2-7,TRBV18,CASSLGAASEQYF,TGTGCCAGCTCACTTGGGGCTGCGTCCGAGCAGTACTTC
NA,NA,TRBJ2-2,TRBV6-5,CASSYSGGSRTGELFF,TGTGCCAGCAGTTACTCAGGAGGGTCAAGGACCGGGGAGCTGTTTTTT
NA,once,TRBJ2-2,TRBV5-1,CASSFRVAGELFF,TGCGCCAGCAGCTTCAGGGTCGCCGGGGAGCTGTTTTTT
TRBD1,NA,TRBJ2-7,TRBV25-1,CASRKGQGTWEQYF,TGTGCCAGCAGGAAGGGACAGGGGACCTGGGAGCAGTACTTC
NA,NA,TRBJ1-5,TRBV15,CATSILYQPQHF,TGTGCCACCAGCATACTCTACCAGCCCCAGCATTTT
NA,NA,TRBJ2-7,TRBV28,CASNSGGRGSYEQYF,TGTGCCAGCAACTCTGGGGGGCGGGGGTCCTACGAGCAGTACTTC
TRBD1,few,TRBJ1-5,TRBV2,CASSLTDRGILPQHF,TGTGCCAGCAGTCTTACGGACAGGGGGATTCTGCCCCAGCATTTT
NA,NA,TRBJ1-5,TRBV28,CASSWGQGVQPQHF,TGTGCCAGCAGTTGGGGGCAGGGAGTCCAGCCCCAGCATTTT